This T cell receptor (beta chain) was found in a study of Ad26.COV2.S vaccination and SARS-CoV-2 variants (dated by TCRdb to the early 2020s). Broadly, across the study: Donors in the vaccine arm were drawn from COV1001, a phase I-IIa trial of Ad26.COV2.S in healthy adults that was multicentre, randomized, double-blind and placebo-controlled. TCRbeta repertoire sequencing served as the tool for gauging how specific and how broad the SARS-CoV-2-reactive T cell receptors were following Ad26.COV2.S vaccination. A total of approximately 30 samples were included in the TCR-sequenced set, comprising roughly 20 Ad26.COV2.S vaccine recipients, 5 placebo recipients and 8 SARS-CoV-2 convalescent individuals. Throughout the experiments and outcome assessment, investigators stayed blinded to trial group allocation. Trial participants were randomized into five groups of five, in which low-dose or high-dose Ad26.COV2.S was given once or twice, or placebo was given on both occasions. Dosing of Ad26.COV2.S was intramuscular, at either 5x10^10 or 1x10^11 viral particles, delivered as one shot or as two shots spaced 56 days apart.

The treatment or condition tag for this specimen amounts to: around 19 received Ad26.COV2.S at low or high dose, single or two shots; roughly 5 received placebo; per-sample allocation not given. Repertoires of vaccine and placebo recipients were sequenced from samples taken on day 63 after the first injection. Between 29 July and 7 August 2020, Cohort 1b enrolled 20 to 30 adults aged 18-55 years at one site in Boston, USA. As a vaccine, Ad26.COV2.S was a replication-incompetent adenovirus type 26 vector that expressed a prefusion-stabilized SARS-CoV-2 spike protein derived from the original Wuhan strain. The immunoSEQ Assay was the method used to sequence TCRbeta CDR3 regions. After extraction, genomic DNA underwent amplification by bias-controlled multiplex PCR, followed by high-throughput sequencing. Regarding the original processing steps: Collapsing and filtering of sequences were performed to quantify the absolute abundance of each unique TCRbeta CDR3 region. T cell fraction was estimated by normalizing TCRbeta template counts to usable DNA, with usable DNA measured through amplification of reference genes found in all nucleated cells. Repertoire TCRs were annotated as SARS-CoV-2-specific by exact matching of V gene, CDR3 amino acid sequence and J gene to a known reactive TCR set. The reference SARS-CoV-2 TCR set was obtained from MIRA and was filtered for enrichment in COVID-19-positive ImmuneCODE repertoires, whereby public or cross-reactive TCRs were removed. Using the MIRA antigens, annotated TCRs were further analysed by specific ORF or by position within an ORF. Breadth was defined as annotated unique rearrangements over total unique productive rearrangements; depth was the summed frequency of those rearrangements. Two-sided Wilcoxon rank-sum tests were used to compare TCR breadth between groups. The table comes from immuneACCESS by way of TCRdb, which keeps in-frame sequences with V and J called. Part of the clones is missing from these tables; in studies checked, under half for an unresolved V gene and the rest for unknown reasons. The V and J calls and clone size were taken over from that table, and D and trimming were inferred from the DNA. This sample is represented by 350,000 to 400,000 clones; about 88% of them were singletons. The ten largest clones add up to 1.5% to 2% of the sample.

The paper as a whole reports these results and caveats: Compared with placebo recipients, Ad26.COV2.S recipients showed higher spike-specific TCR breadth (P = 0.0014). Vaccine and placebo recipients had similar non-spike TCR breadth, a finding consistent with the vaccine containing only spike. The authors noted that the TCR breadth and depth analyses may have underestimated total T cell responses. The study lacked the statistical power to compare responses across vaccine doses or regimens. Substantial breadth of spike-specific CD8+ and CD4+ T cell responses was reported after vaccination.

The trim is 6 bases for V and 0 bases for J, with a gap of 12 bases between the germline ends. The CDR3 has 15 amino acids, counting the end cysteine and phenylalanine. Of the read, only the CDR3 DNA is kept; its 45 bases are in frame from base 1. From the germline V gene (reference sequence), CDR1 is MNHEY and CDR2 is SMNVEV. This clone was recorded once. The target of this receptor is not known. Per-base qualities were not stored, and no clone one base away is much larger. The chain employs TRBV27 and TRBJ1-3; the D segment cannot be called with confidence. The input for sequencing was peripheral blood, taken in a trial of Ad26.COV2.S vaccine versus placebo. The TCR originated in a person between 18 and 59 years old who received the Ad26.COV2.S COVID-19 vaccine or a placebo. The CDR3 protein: CASSPLGPSGNTIYF. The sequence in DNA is TGTGCCAGCAGCCCCCTCGGCCCCTCTGGAAACACCATATATTTT.